The 32 T cell receptor beta chains in this list originate from one sample, sequenced in a study of CD8 T cells in Susac syndrome (dated by TCRdb to between 2018 and 2020). Libraries were prepared through the immunoSEQ multiplex PCR assay. RNA was extracted using the RNeasy kit, and about 0.45 to 1 microgram was reverse transcribed with random hexamers. Using fastp at Q25 and MiXCR, TCRdb reprocessed the public reads and kept productive beta chains. Rows are combined by CDR3 protein, so each entry shows the most common genes and DNA. Present in this sample are approximately 150,000 distinct CDR3 sequences, roughly 94% of which were seen just once. Approximately 0.094% of the sample rests with the top ten. Sequenced input: CD4+ T cells from PBMCs. The receptors were gathered from a human donor with multiple sclerosis.

The chain recombines TRBV29-1 with TRBJ2-3; TRBD1 might be the D (5 bases). Germline V gene sequence: CDR1 SQVTM, CDR2 ANQGSEA. This CDR3 contains 13 residues. V gave up 3 bases and J gave up 1 base, with 8 bases separating them. For the CDR3, the DNA is TGCAGCGTTGACGGCAGGGGCACAGATACGCAGTATTTT. Its protein product is CSVDGRGTDTQYF.

The chain links TRBV3-1 to TRBJ2-3, with D hard to call. The germline V and J ends were trimmed by 3 bases and 6 bases, with 7 bases remaining between them. The CDR3 sequence is 12 residues long. In germline, CDR1 is LGHDT, CDR2 YNNKEL (reference sequence). CDR3 nucleotides: TGTGCCAGCAGCCAGGGCTGGGATACGCAGTATTTT. It codes for CASSQGWDTQYF.

The chain employs TRBV10-3 and TRBJ2-5, with D uncertain. V was clipped by 10 bases and J by 4 bases, with 16 bases between them. The CDR3 runs 13 residues. Per the germline V gene, CDR1 is ENHRY and CDR2 is SYGVKD. The chain's CDR3 is CATVSPIGETQYF. As DNA, the CDR3 is TGTGCCACCGTTTCCCCCATCGGAGAGACCCAGTACTTC.

V and J are TRBV2 and TRBJ2-3; 7 bases agree with TRBD2. CDR1 and CDR2 (germline): SNHLY, FYNNEI. J gave up 2 bases and V 6 bases, and 5 bases lay outside the gene matches. The length of the CDR3 is 14 residues. The CDR3 here is CASSGLVTTDTQYF. The CDR3 DNA reads TGTGCCAGCAGCGGACTAGTTACCACAGATACGCAGTATTTT.

The chain combines TRBV4-3 with TRBJ2-7, with 8 bases identical to TRBD2. Losses at the gene ends were 4 bases for V and 0 bases for J; bases not matched to a gene: 5. The CDR3 sequence is 15 residues long. Germline CDR1 LGHNA, CDR2 YSLEER. CDR3 sequence (DNA): TGCGCCAGCAGCCCAAGACTAGCGTTCTCCTACGAGCAGTACTTC. Residues: CASSPRLAFSYEQYF.

The V and J genes are TRBV20-1 and TRBJ2-3; 8 positions match TRBD2. The CDR3 runs to 15 residues. From germline, CDR1 is DFQATT and CDR2 SNEGSKA (reference sequence). Trimming took 0 bases from V and 2 from J; bases not matched to a gene: 4. The DNA for the CDR3 is TGCAGTGCTAGAGATTCAGCGGGAGCCACAGATACGCAGTATTTT. It translates to CSARDSAGATDTQYF.

The chain has TRBV27 and TRBJ2-3, with TRBD2 matching over 10 bases. Germline V CDR1 and CDR2: MNHEY, SMNVEV (reference sequence). V gave up 5 bases and J gave up 6 bases; unmatched junction bases: 20. CDR3 size: 19 residues. The CDR3 nucleotides read TGTGCCAGCAGTCTAAATAAGGGAAGCGGGAGGGCCCGGCGGGATACGCAGTATTTT. Amino acids: CASSLNKGSGRARRDTQYF.

The rearrangement joins TRBV7-9 to TRBJ2-1; D is unresolved. V dropped 1 base and J dropped 6 bases, with 7 bases sitting between them. Germline V gene lookup returns CDR1 SEHNR and CDR2 FQNEAQ (reference sequence). The CDR3 extends over 13 amino acids. In DNA form, the CDR3 reads TGTGCCAGCAGCTTAGGACGACTCAATGAGCAGTTCTTC. Amino acids: CASSLGRLNEQFF.

The chain couples TRBV7-9 to TRBJ1-1; maybe TRBD1 (5 bases). The V end lost 5 bases, the J end lost 2 bases, and 9 bases lay between the germline ends. The CDR3 is 13 residues long. Germline V gene sequence: CDR1 SEHNR, CDR2 FQNEAQ (reference sequence). CDR3 bases: TGTGCCAGCAGCCCTGACAGCAACACTGAAGCTTTCTTT. Protein product: CASSPDSNTEAFF.

The CDR3 DNA reads TGTGCCAGCAACCTGGACGAAAGACGCAACGAGCAGTTCTTC. It codes for CASNLDERRNEQFF. This chain uses TRBV9 with TRBJ2-1; D is unclear. Trimming took 6 bases from V and 10 from J, leaving 20 bases between them. CDR3 length: 14 residues. CDR1 SGDLS and CDR2 YYNGEE come from the germline V gene.

The V and J genes are TRBV18 and TRBJ1-1; D is uncertain. This CDR3 contains 13 residues. Between the trimmed V and J ends, which lost 4 bases and 3 bases, there was a span of 9 bases. In germline, CDR1 is KGHSH, CDR2 LQKENI. The DNA of the CDR3 is TGTGCCAGCTCACTTAGGGTGGACACTGAAGCTTTCTTT. It translates to CASSLRVDTEAFF. The full variable domain, rest sourced from reference TRBV18 and TRBJ1-1, is NAGVMQNPRHLVRRRGQEARLRCSPMKGHSHVYWYRQLPEEGLKFMVYLQKENIIDESGMPKERFSAEFPKEGPSILRIQQVVRGDSAAYFCASSLRVDTEAFFGQGTRLTVV.

This chain joins TRBV7-8 and TRBJ2-7; D ambiguous. The V end lost 7 bases, the J end lost 4 bases, and 17 bases lay between the germline ends. The CDR3 runs to 14 residues. CDR1 SGHVS and CDR2 FQNEAQ come from the germline V gene. The CDR3 loop reads CASNVGFLGYEQYF. CDR3 nucleotides: TGTGCCAGCAATGTCGGGTTTTTAGGGTACGAGCAGTACTTC.

The chain employs TRBV5-1 and TRBJ2-3; 9 bases align to TRBD2. The CDR3 extends over 15 amino acids. V was clipped by 0 bases and J by 4 bases; unmatched bases: 3. The germline gives CDR1 SGHRS, CDR2 YFSETQ. CDR3 region: CASSLGLAGPDTQYF. CDR3 in DNA: TGCGCCAGCAGCTTGGGGCTAGCGGGACCAGATACGCAGTATTTT. Full variable domain (missing parts from reference TRBV5-1 and TRBJ2-3): KAGVTQTPRYLIKTRGQQVTLSCSPISGHRSVSWYQQTPGQGLQFLFEYFSETQRNKGNFPGRFSGRQFSNSRSEMNVSTLELGDSALYLCASSLGLAGPDTQYFGPGTRLTVL.

The chain is built from TRBV29-1 and TRBJ2-7, with 10 bases aligning to TRBD2. Germline CDR1 and CDR2: SQVTM and ANQGSEA. V was pared by 6 bases and J by 5 bases, with 7 bases of the junction left unmatched. The CDR3 is made up of 13 amino acids. The DNA of the CDR3 is TGCAGCGTCACCCTAGCGGGAGTTGACGAGCAGTACTTC. This encodes CSVTLAGVDEQYF.

The chain links TRBV28 to TRBJ2-1, with 7 bases aligning to TRBD1. Trimming at V came to 6 bases and at J to 4 bases, leaving 15 bases not matched to a gene. The CDR3 length is 17 residues. Germline lookup yields CDR1 MDHEN and CDR2 SYDVKM. CDR3 protein: CASSITGTALGYNEQFF. DNA for the CDR3: TGTGCCAGCAGCATTACCGGGACAGCGCTCGGTTACAATGAGCAGTTCTTC.

This sequence joins TRBV10-2 and TRBJ1-2, with D perhaps TRBD1 (5 bases). The germline V gene encodes CDR1 WSHSY and CDR2 SAAADI. CDR3 size: 12 residues. The V end was cut by 4 bases, the J end by 8 bases, with 11 bases between. The CDR3 DNA sequence: TGCGCCAGCAGTGCGAACAGGATCGGCTACACCTTC. The encoded protein is CASSANRIGYTF.

The CDR3 DNA sequence: TGCAGTGCTAGACTAGCGGGAGTCCAAGAGACCCAGTACTTC. Translation gives CSARLAGVQETQYF. The chain carries TRBV20-1 and TRBJ2-5; 10 bases are shared with TRBD2. From germline, CDR1 is DFQATT and CDR2 SNEGSKA (reference sequence). The trim removed 2 bases at V and 1 base at J, leaving 1 base unmatched. This CDR3 has 14 amino acids.

The V and J genes are TRBV6-2 or TRBV6-3 and TRBJ2-5; D gene uncertain. The CDR3 extends over 12 amino acids. Trimming pared 2 bases from V and 4 bases from J, leaving 5 bases between. Germline V gene data show CDR1 as MNHEY and CDR2 as SVGEGT. The CDR3 region is CASSYARETQYF. The DNA for the CDR3 is TGTGCCAGCAGTTACGCCCGAGAGACCCAGTACTTC.

The CDR3 sequence is CAWRTRYGGYTEAFF. In DNA form, the CDR3 reads TGTGCCTGGAGGACAAGGTATGGGGGGTACACTGAAGCTTTCTTT. The V gene is TRBV30, the J gene TRBJ1-1; perhaps TRBD1 as D (5 bases). The germline V gene encodes CDR1 GTSNPN and CDR2 SVGIG (reference sequence). V gave up 3 bases and J gave up 3 bases, with 17 bases separating them. The CDR3 length is 15 residues.

As DNA, the CDR3 is TGTGCCAGCAGCGGATTCACCGGGACTAGCGGGGGAAATGAGCAGTTCTTC. Residues: CASSGFTGTSGGNEQFF. The chain combines TRBV14 with TRBJ2-1, with TRBD2 matching 14 bases. The CDR3 contains 17 residues. Germline values: CDR1 SGHDN, CDR2 FVKESK. The V segment lost 5 bases and the J segment 7 bases; nucleotides outside the gene matches: 10.

The chain is built from TRBV18 and TRBJ2-1, with 12 bases aligning to TRBD2. V shed 3 bases, J shed 9 bases, and the junction held 6 bases outside the gene matches. CDR3 length: 15 residues. In germline, CDR1 is KGHSH, CDR2 LQKENI. CDR3 in DNA: TGTGCCAGCTCACCTCTAGCGGGAGGGGAGCGTGAGCAGTTCTTC. Amino acid sequence: CASSPLAGGEREQFF.

The rearrangement uses TRBV12-3 or TRBV12-4 and TRBJ2-7; D unresolved. Trimming took 3 bases from V and 7 from J, leaving 10 bases between them. The CDR3 length is 12 residues. The CDR3 loop is CASSFVGGEQYF. CDR3 nucleotides: TGTGCCAGCAGTTTTGTGGGTGGAGAGCAGTACTTC.

This clonotype turned up a few times. The chain combines TRBV27 with TRBJ1-2, with TRBD1 identical over 9 bases. The germline gives CDR1 MNHEY, CDR2 SMNVEV (reference sequence). This CDR3 region has 14 residues. V shed 6 bases, J shed 4 bases, and the junction held 6 bases outside the gene matches. The CDR3 sequence: CASSRQGVVYGYTF. The CDR3 DNA reads TGTGCCAGCAGCCGACAGGGGGTTGTCTATGGCTACACCTTC.

The chain links TRBV24-1 to TRBJ2-1; D is perhaps TRBD1 (6 bases). Trimming stripped 4 bases from V and 5 bases from J, with 17 bases between. The CDR3 covers 16 residues. Germline V CDR1 and CDR2: KGHDR, SFDVKD. CDR3 DNA: TGTGCCACCAGTGAACCGGACAGTTCCCATAACAATGAGCAGTTCTTC. It yields the protein CATSEPDSSHNNEQFF.

This clonotype has a single count. The V gene is TRBV24-1, the J gene TRBJ2-3; D uncertain. V lost 1 base and J lost 2, with 21 bases in between. Germline assignment: CDR1 KGHDR and CDR2 SFDVKD. The CDR3 consists of 19 residues. The CDR3 reads CATSDLKALDGPYTDTQYF. The DNA for the CDR3 is TGTGCCACCAGTGATTTAAAGGCGTTGGACGGACCTTACACAGATACGCAGTATTTT.

The chain couples TRBV11-1 to TRBJ1-2; D may be TRBD1 (5 bases). CDR3 length: 13 residues. Per the germline V gene, CDR1 is SGHAT and CDR2 is FQDESV (reference sequence). The germline V and J ends were trimmed by 5 bases and 14 bases, with 21 bases remaining between them. CDR3 sequence reads: CASSTGEAGLGTF. The CDR3 DNA is TGTGCCAGCAGCACAGGAGAAGCGGGCCTGGGTACCTTC.

V usage is TRBV3-1 and J usage is TRBJ1-1; no clear D. This CDR3 has 13 amino acids. The germline V gene has CDR1 LGHDT and CDR2 YNNKEL (reference sequence). With 1 base removed from V and 11 bases from J, the gap between germline ends came to 14 bases. The CDR3 DNA follows: TGTGCCAGCAGCCAAGCAGGACGACAAGAGGCTTTCTTT. Translation gives CASSQAGRQEAFF.

This chain joins TRBV20-1 and TRBJ2-5; D might be TRBD1 (6 bases). The V gene lost 3 bases and the J gene lost 5 bases, with 19 bases spanning the gap. The CDR3 consists of 15 residues. Germline lookup yields CDR1 DFQATT and CDR2 SNEGSKA (reference sequence). The CDR3 loop reads CSARGEQGVGETQYF. The CDR3, as DNA: TGCAGTGCTAGGGGTGAACAGGGAGTCGGGGAGACCCAGTACTTC.

The chain employs TRBV6-1 and TRBJ1-2, with D possibly TRBD1 on 5 matching bases. The CDR3 totals 15 residues. CDR1 is MNHNS, CDR2 SASEGT, per germline. The V gene lost 0 bases and the J gene lost 6 bases, with 14 bases spanning the gap. For the CDR3, the DNA is TGTGCCAGCAGTGAAGCGCGTGGCAGGGCCAATGGCTACACCTTC. It translates to CASSEARGRANGYTF.

The gene calls are TRBV6-5 and TRBJ2-7; D may match TRBD1 or TRBD2 (5 bases each). CDR1 is MNHEY and CDR2 is SVGAGI in the germline V gene. V lost 2 bases and J 0 bases, leaving 17 bases between the germline ends. The CDR3 is 17 amino acids. In DNA form, the CDR3 reads TGTGCCAGCAGTTACCCGACCGGGACGGAAAGCTCCTACGAGCAGTACTTC. This encodes CASSYPTGTESSYEQYF.

The chain is built from TRBV7-2 and TRBJ2-1; a possible D gene is TRBD2 (6 bases). Per germline, CDR1 SGHTA and CDR2 FQGNSA. The length of the CDR3 is 15 residues. V was shortened by 7 bases and J by 5 bases, with 18 bases between the two germline ends. CDR3 loop: CASTDGSIGDNEQFF. The CDR3 nucleotides read TGTGCCAGCACCGACGGGAGTATTGGGGACAATGAGCAGTTCTTC.

The chain joins TRBV20-1 to TRBJ2-2; 7 bases match TRBD2. The CDR3 totals 15 residues. The germline CDR1 and CDR2 sequences are DFQATT and SNEGSKA (reference sequence). Trimming took 6 bases from V and 2 from J; bases not matched to a gene: 9. The CDR3 DNA sequence: TGCAGTGCCCGGAGGCGGGAGACTAACACCGGGGAGCTGTTTTTT. Its translation: CSARRRETNTGELFF.